These 3 T cell receptor beta chains share one sample of origin, sequenced in a study of T-cell memory formation after mild COVID-19. MiXCR was run by TCRdb on the 5' RACE reads, yielding one entry per CDR3 protein. The table shows 300,000 to 350,000 distinct CDR3 sequences, with roughly 13% occurring only once. The sequenced material came from PBMCs or a T cell subset sorted from them (not recorded which). The receptors stem from a man aged 18 to 30 who had mild COVID-19 (a few samples of this study predate the infection). Cell type and time point are not known.

This clonotype showed up just a few times. The V and J genes are TRBV4-2 and TRBJ2-2; the D gene is possibly TRBD1 (5 bases). The germline V and J ends were trimmed by 0 bases and 2 bases, with 16 bases remaining between them. CDR1 and CDR2 from the germline V gene are LGHNA and YNFKEQ. The CDR3 covers 18 residues. The CDR3 region has the DNA TGTGCCAGCAGCCAAGATCGAAGGGGCTTAAGAAACACCGGGGAGCTGTTTTTT. Translating gives CASSQDRRGLRNTGELFF.

V and J are TRBV29-1 and TRBJ1-3; D is perhaps TRBD1 (5 bases). The germline V gene has CDR1 SQVTM and CDR2 ANQGSEA. The V end lost 6 bases, the J end lost 4 bases, and 10 bases lay between the germline ends. The CDR3 contains 12 residues. The CDR3 DNA is TGCAGCGTGCAGGGTTACGGAAACACCATATATTTT. Translating gives CSVQGYGNTIYF.

V usage is TRBV7-2 and J usage is TRBJ1-6; D is unresolved. CDR1 is SGHTA and CDR2 is FQGNSA in the germline V gene. The CDR3 is 14 residues long. Deletions cut 3 bases from V and 9 bases from J, with 12 bases between. The DNA for the CDR3 is TGTGCCAGCAGCTTTCAAGGGTTCTTTTCACCCCTCCACTTT. Translation gives CASSFQGFFSPLHF.